This entry features one T cell receptor (beta chain) sequence. Trimming took 0 bases from V and 4 from J, leaving 13 bases between them. CDR3 length: 16 residues. Germline V gene data show CDR1 as MNHNS and CDR2 as SASEGT. The sample is drawn from a study of blood T cell repertoires in COVID-19. Across the study: The origin of the acute and convalescent COVID-19 samples was the United States, Italy and Spain. PBMCs, B-cell-depleted T cells, or T cells provided the cDNA or gDNA that made up the material.

Original handling: Reference gene primer amplification gave nucleated cell count estimates. Data came from immunoSEQ multiplex PCR; TCRdb stores just in-frame clones and leaves some out. Clone size and V and J calls were adopted from that table, with D and trimming inferred from the DNA. The sample records tens of thousands of clones, roughly 84% being singletons. The TCR comes from a woman aged 55-75 years with acute or convalescent COVID-19. The sample comprised peripheral blood. This chain links TRBV6-1 with TRBJ1-3; tentatively, D is TRBD1 (6 bases). For the CDR3, the DNA is TGTGCCAGCAGTGAAGCGCTTCAGGGGTCGGGAAACACCATATATTTT. Translation gives CASSEALQGSGNTIYF.